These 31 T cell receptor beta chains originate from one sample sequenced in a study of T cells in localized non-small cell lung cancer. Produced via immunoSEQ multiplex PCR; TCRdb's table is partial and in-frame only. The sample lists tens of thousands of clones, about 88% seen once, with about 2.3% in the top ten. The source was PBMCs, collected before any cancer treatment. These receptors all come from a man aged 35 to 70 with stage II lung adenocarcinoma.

CDR3 protein: CAISFTSGGTETQYF. CDR3 coding DNA: TGTGCCATCAGTTTTACTAGCGGGGGTACGGAGACCCAGTACTTC. The chain employs TRBV10-3 and TRBJ2-5, with 11 bases identical to TRBD2. Germline loops: CDR1 ENHRY, CDR2 SYGVKD. Trimming at V came to 5 bases and at J to 5 bases, leaving 7 bases not matched to a gene. The CDR3 spans 15 residues.

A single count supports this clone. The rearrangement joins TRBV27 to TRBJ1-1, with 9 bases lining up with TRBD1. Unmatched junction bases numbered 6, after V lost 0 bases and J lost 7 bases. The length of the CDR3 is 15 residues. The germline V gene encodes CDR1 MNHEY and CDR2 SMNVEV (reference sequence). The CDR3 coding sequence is TGTGCCAGCAGTTTATCGGGGACAGGGTGGAGTGAAGCTTTCTTT. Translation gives CASSLSGTGWSEAFF.

The chain's CDR3 is CAIEKGGELFF. The CDR3, as DNA: TGTGCCATCGAGAAGGGCGGGGAGCTGTTTTTT. The chain uses TRBV10-3 and TRBJ2-2; D is undetermined. V was trimmed by 8 bases and J by 7 bases, leaving 8 bases between them. In germline, CDR1 is ENHRY, CDR2 SYGVKD. The CDR3 contains 11 residues.

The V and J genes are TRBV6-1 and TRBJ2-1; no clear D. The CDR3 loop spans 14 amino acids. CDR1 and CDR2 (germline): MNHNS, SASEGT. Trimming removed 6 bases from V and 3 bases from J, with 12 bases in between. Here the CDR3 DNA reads TGTGCCAGCAGACTCAGGAATATCTACAATGAGCAGTTCTTC. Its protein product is CASRLRNIYNEQFF.

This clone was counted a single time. The CDR3: CASSTSGGSAGELFF. The CDR3 DNA reads TGTGCCAGCAGCACGAGCGGGGGATCTGCCGGGGAGCTGTTTTTT. This sequence joins TRBV9 and TRBJ2-2; 8 nucleotides align to TRBD2. Germline loops: CDR1 SGDLS, CDR2 YYNGEE. The length of the CDR3 is 15 residues. V gave up 4 bases and J gave up 6 bases; unmatched junction bases: 8.

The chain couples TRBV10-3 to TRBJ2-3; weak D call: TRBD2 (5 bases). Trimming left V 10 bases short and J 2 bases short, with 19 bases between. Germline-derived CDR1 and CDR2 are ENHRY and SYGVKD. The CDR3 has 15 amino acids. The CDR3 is CATINPLADTDTQYF. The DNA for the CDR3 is TGTGCCACCATCAACCCTCTAGCCGACACAGATACGCAGTATTTT.

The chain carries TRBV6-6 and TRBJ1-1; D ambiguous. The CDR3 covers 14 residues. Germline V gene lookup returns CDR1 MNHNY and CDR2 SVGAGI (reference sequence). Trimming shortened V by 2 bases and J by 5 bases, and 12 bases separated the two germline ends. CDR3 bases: TGTGCCAGCAGTTACGCGGGGTTGGGGACTGAAGCTTTCTTT. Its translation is CASSYAGLGTEAFF.

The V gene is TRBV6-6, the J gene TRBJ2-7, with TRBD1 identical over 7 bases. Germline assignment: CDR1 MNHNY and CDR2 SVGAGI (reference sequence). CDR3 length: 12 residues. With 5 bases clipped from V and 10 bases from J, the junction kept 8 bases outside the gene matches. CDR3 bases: TGTGCCAGCAGTAACCGGACAGGCGGACAGTACGTC. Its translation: CASSNRTGGQYV.

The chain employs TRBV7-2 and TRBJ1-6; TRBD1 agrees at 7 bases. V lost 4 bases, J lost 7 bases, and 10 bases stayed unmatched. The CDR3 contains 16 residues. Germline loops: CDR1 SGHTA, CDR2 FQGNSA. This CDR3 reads CASSWDGTEGNSPLHF. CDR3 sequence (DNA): TGTGCCAGCAGCTGGGACGGGACAGAGGGGAATTCACCCCTCCACTTT.

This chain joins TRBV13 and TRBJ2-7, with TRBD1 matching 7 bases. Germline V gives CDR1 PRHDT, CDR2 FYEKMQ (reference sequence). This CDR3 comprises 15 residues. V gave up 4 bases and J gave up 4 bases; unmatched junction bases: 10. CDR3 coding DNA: TGTGCCAGCAGCTCGAAGGGGGCGCAAAGGTACGAGCAGTACTTC. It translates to CASSSKGAQRYEQYF.

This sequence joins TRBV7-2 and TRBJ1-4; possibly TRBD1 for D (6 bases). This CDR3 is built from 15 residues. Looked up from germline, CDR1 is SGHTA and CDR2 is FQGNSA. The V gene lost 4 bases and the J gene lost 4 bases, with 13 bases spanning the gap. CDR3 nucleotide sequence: TGTGCCAGCAGCTCCCACAGGGAAGGTAATGAAAAACTGTTTTTT. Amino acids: CASSSHREGNEKLFF.

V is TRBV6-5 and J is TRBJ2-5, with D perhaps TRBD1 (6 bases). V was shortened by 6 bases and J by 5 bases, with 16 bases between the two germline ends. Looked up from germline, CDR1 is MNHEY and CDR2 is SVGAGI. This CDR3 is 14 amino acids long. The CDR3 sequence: CASSVRDIPETQYF. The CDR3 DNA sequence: TGTGCCAGCAGCGTCCGGGACATACCTGAGACCCAGTACTTC.

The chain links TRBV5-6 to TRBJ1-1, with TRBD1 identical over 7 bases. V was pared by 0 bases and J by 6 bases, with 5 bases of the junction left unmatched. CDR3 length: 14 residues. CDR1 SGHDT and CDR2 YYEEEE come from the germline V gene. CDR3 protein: CASSLGQGKAEAFF. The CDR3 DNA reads TGTGCCAGCAGCTTGGGACAGGGAAAGGCTGAAGCTTTCTTT. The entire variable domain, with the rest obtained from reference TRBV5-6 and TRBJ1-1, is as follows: DAGVTQSPTHLIKTRGQQVTLRCSPKSGHDTVSWYQQALGQGPQFIFQYYEEEERQRGNFPDRFSGHQFPNYSSELNVNALLLGDSALYLCASSLGQGKAEAFFGQGTRLTVV.

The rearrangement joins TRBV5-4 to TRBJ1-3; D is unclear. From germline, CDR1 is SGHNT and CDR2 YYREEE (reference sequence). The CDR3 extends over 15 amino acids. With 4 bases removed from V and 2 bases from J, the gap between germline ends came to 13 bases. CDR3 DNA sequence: TGTGCCAGCAGCGACAAAAATACAGCTGGAAACACCATATATTTT. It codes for CASSDKNTAGNTIYF. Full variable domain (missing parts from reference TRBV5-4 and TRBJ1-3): ETGVTQSPTHLIKTRGQQVTLRCSSQSGHNTVSWYQQALGQGPQFIFQYYREEENGRGNFPPRFSGLQFPNYSSELNVNALELDDSALYLCASSDKNTAGNTIYFGEGSWLTVV.

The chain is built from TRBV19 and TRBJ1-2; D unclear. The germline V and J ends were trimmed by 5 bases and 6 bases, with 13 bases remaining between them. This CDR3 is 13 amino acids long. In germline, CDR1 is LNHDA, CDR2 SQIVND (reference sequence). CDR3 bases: TGTGCCAGTAGTTCCGGCAGAGGCGATGGCTACACCTTC. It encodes CASSSGRGDGYTF.

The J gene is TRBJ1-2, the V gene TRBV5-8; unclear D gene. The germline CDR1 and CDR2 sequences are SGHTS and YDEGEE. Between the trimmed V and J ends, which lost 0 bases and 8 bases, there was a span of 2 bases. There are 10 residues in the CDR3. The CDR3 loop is CASSLEGYTF. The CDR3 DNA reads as TGTGCCAGCAGCTTGGAGGGCTACACCTTC.

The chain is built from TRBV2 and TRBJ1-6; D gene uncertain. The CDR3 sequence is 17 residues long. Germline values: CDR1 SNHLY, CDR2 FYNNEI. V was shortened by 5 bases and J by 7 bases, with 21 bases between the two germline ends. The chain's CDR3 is CASSFGRPLEQNSPLHF. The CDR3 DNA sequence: TGTGCCAGCAGTTTTGGACGGCCTCTAGAACAAAATTCACCCCTCCACTTT.

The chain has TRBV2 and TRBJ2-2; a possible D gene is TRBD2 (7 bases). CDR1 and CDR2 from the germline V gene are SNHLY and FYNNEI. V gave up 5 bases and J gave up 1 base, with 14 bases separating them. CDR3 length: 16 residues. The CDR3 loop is CASSRRGGENTGELFF. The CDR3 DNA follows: TGTGCCAGCAGTCGCAGGGGAGGGGAGAACACCGGGGAGCTGTTTTTT.

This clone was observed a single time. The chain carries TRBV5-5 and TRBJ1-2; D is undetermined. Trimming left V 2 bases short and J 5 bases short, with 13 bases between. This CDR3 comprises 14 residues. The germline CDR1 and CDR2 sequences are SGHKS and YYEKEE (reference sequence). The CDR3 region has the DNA TGTGCCAGCAGCTTAGAAGGTCTAGGATATGGCTACACCTTC. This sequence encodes CASSLEGLGYGYTF.

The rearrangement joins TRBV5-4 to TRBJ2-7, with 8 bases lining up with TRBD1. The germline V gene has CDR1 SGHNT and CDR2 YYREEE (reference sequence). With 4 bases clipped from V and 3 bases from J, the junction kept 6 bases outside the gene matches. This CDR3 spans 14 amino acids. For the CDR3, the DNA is TGTGCCAGCAGCCGGGACAGGACGGGCTACGAGCAGTACTTC. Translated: CASSRDRTGYEQYF.

The CDR3 bases are TGTGCCAGCAGCCGCGGGGGGGCGATCAATGAGCAGTTCTTC. It specifies CASSRGGAINEQFF. This rearrangement joins TRBV13 to TRBJ2-1, with TRBD2 identical over 9 bases. J lost 6 bases, V lost 5 bases, and 5 bases had no gene match. The CDR3 has 14 residues. Germline CDR1 reads PRHDT; CDR2 reads FYEKMQ (reference sequence).

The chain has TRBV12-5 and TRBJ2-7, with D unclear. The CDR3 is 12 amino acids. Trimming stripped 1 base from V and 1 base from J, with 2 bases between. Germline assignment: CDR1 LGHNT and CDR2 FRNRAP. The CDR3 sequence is CASGLESYEQYF. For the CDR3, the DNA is TGTGCTAGTGGTTTGGAATCCTACGAGCAGTACTTC. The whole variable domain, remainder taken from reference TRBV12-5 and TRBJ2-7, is DARVTQTPRHKVTEMGQEVTMRCQPILGHNTVFWYRQTMMQGLELLAYFRNRAPLDDSGMPKDRFSAEMPDATLATLKIQPSEPRDSAVYFCASGLESYEQYFGPGTRLTVT.

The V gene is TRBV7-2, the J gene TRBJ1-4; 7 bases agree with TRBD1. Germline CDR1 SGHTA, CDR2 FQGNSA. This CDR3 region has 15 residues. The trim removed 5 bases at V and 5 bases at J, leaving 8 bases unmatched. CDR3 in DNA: TGTGCCAGCAGCCAACAGGGGAATGAGAATGAAAAACTGTTTTTT. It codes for CASSQQGNENEKLFF. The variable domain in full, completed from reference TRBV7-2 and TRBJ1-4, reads GAGVSQSPSNKVTEKGKDVELRCDPISGHTALYWYRQSLGQGLEFLIYFQGNSAPDKSGLPSDRFSAERTGGSVSTLTIQRTQQEDSAVYLCASSQQGNENEKLFFGSGTQLSVL.

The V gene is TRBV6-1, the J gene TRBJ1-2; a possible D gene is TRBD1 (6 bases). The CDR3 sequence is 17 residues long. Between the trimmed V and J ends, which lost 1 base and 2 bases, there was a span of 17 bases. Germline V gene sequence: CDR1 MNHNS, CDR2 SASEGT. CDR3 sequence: CASSEEGGTFPNYGYTF. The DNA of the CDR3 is TGTGCCAGCAGTGAAGAGGGAGGGACATTCCCAAACTATGGCTACACCTTC.

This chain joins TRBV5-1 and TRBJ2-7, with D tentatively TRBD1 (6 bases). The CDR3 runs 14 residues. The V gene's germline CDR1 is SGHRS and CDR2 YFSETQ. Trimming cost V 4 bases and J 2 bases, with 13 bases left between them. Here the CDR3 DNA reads TGCGCCAGCAGCATCCGACAGGCCCCCTACGAGCAGTACTTC. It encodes CASSIRQAPYEQYF.

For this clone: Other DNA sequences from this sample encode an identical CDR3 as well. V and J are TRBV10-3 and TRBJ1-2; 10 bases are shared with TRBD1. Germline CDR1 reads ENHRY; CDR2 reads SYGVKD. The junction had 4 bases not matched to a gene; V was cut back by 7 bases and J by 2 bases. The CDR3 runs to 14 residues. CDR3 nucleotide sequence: TGTGCCATCAATCCGGGACAGGGGAACTATGGCTACACCTTC. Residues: CAINPGQGNYGYTF.

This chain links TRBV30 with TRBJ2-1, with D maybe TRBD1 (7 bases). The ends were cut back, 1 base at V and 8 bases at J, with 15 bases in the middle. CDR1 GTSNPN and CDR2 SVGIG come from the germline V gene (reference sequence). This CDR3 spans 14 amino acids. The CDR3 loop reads CAWSGLWRGHEQFF. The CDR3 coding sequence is TGTGCCTGGAGTGGATTGTGGAGGGGGCATGAGCAGTTCTTC.

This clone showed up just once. The CDR3 reads CASSPGVTGELFF. The DNA of the CDR3 is TGTGCCAGCAGCCCCGGAGTCACCGGGGAGCTGTTTTTT. This chain links TRBV9 with TRBJ2-2; D gene uncertain. Trimming took 4 bases from V and 4 from J, leaving 8 bases between them. Germline-derived CDR1 and CDR2 are SGDLS and YYNGEE. The CDR3 runs to 13 residues.

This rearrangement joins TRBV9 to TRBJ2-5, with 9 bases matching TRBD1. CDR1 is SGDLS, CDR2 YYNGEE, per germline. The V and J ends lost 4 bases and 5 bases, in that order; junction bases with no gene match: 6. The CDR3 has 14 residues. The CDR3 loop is CASSPRTGVETQYF. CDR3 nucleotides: TGTGCCAGCAGCCCACGGACAGGGGTGGAGACCCAGTACTTC.

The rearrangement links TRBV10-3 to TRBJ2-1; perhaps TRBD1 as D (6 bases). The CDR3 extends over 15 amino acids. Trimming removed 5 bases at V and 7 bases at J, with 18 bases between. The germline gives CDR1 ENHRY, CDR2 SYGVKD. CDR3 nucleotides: TGTGCCATCAGTACGGGGACATCGAGGACGAATGAGCAGTTCTTC. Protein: CAISTGTSRTNEQFF.

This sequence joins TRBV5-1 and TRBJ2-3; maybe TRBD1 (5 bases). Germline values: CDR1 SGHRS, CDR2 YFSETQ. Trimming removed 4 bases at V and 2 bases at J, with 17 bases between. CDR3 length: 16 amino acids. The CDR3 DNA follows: TGCGCCAGCAGCCCGACAGACACCCAACTCACAGATACGCAGTATTTT. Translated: CASSPTDTQLTDTQYF. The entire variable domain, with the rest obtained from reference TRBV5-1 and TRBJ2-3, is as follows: KAGVTQTPRYLIKTRGQQVTLSCSPISGHRSVSWYQQTPGQGLQFLFEYFSETQRNKGNFPGRFSGRQFSNSRSEMNVSTLELGDSALYLCASSPTDTQLTDTQYFGPGTRLTVL.